This T cell receptor (beta chain) was captured by sequencing in a study of blood T cell repertoires in COVID-19. Overall study context: Donors in the United States, Italy and Spain gave samples during acute or convalescent COVID-19. Sample material is recorded as cDNA or gDNA derived from T cells, B-cell-depleted T cells, or PBMCs.

CDR1 is SGHNT, CDR2 YYREEE, per germline (reference sequence). The CDR3 is made up of 14 amino acids. Deletions cut 0 bases from V and 1 base from J, with 7 bases between. A Seattle source enrolled patients during active infection and followed them longitudinally. As concerns this clone: Distinct nucleotide sequences in the sample also encode this CDR3.

Original analysis: Amplification of reference gene primers provided the estimated nucleated cell counts. The assay was immunoSEQ multiplex PCR, and TCRdb's table has in-frame clones only and misses some. D and trimming come from the DNA, and the V and J calls and clone size come from that table. Of 130,000 to 150,000 clones listed, 79% are singletons. This receptor was obtained from a woman between 70 and 85 years old with COVID-19, enrolled during active disease. The material sequenced was peripheral blood. This chain links TRBV5-4 with TRBJ2-5; TRBD1 might be the D (6 bases). The CDR3 region is CASSLAGAQETQYF. In DNA, the CDR3 is TGTGCCAGCAGCTTGGCAGGGGCCCAAGAGACCCAGTACTTC.